This entry lists 25 T cell receptor beta chains sequenced from one sample in a study of cytomegalovirus exposure and HLA in healthy donors. Amplification used 60 Vbeta primers and 13 Jbeta primers. TCRdb's copy holds only in-frame clones and misses some; the assay was immunoSEQ multiplex PCR. In the table there are about 60,000 clones, 73% of which are singletons. The sequencing input was PBMCs. The receptors come from a middle-aged man in good health and CMV-seronegative.

The V gene is TRBV19, the J gene TRBJ2-2, with 11 positions matching TRBD1. The trim removed 7 bases at V and 7 bases at J, leaving 14 bases unmatched. This CDR3 spans 17 amino acids. From germline, CDR1 is LNHDA and CDR2 SQIVND (reference sequence). This CDR3 reads CASTYNLGQGAVGELFF. CDR3 DNA: TGTGCCAGTACTTACAACCTTGGACAGGGGGCGGTCGGGGAGCTGTTTTTT.

This chain links TRBV28 with TRBJ2-2; D uncertain. Trimming pared 3 bases from V and 1 base from J, leaving 6 bases between. Per germline, CDR1 MDHEN and CDR2 SYDVKM. The CDR3 spans 14 residues. The CDR3 protein is CASSFARNTGELFF. The CDR3 nucleotides are TGTGCCAGCAGTTTTGCGCGGAACACCGGGGAGCTGTTTTTT.

The V gene is TRBV18, the J gene TRBJ1-1; 10 nucleotides align to TRBD1. The CDR3 extends over 15 amino acids. The germline V gene has CDR1 KGHSH and CDR2 LQKENI. V dropped 1 base and J dropped 4; count of bases not matched to a gene: 3. CDR3: CASSPQGQGSTEAFF. The DNA for the CDR3 is TGTGCCAGCTCACCACAGGGACAGGGGAGCACTGAAGCTTTCTTT. Supplemented by reference TRBV18 and TRBJ1-1, the full variable domain reads NAGVMQNPRHLVRRRGQEARLRCSPMKGHSHVYWYRQLPEEGLKFMVYLQKENIIDESGMPKERFSAEFPKEGPSILRIQQVVRGDSAAYFCASSPQGQGSTEAFFGQGTRLTVV.

The rearrangement links TRBV7-2 to TRBJ1-3; maybe TRBD1 (6 bases). Germline CDR1 SGHTA, CDR2 FQGNSA. Trimming took off 5 bases at V and 3 bases at J, with 20 bases between the two ends. The CDR3 totals 17 residues. CDR3 in amino acids: CASSPTARGLLGNTIYF. CDR3 bases: TGTGCCAGCAGCCCCACCGCCAGGGGATTGCTTGGAAACACCATATATTTT.

V gene TRBV7-2 combines with J gene TRBJ1-2; 8 bases are a match to TRBD1. CDR1 is SGHTA, CDR2 FQGNSA, per germline. The CDR3 has 19 amino acids. Trimming at V came to 1 base and at J to 5 bases, leaving 18 bases not matched to a gene. In DNA form, the CDR3 reads TGTGCCAGCAGCTTAGGTGTCCTTGCTCTAGGACAGGGTGAATATGGCTACACCTTC. Its protein product is CASSLGVLALGQGEYGYTF.

In regard to this clone: A read error may produce the germline difference seen at one junction end. The chain is built from TRBV9 and TRBJ2-3; 13 positions match TRBD2. This CDR3 contains 14 residues. The germline V gene encodes CDR1 SGDLS and CDR2 YYNGEE. CDR3 in DNA: TGTGCCAGCAGCGTAGGTACTAGCGGGGGGGCGCCCCATTTT. Protein sequence: CASSVGTSGGAPHF.

The chain joins TRBV30 to TRBJ1-6; D gene uncertain. The V and J ends lost 0 bases and 6 bases respectively, with 12 bases between them. The CDR3 contains 15 residues. The germline V gene has CDR1 GTSNPN and CDR2 SVGIG (reference sequence). As DNA, the CDR3 is TGTGCCTGGAGTGTAGGAGTAGGGAGTAATTCACCCCTCCACTTT. Translation gives CAWSVGVGSNSPLHF.

The gene calls are TRBV27 and TRBJ2-3; a weak D match, TRBD1 (6 bases). Trimming stripped 5 bases from V and 8 bases from J, with 23 bases between. Germline CDR1 MNHEY, CDR2 SMNVEV (reference sequence). The CDR3 extends over 16 amino acids. In DNA form, the CDR3 reads TGTGCCAGCAGTCCCAAGACAGGACTGATAGGGGGTACGCAGTATTTT. Translating it yields CASSPKTGLIGGTQYF.

The chain is built from TRBV5-4 and TRBJ1-1; D remains unclear. This CDR3 contains 15 residues. Trimming took 4 bases from V and 6 from J, leaving 19 bases between them. Germline CDR1 reads SGHNT; CDR2 reads YYREEE (reference sequence). Here the CDR3 reads CASSPTIVEVPEAFF. The CDR3 DNA is TGTGCCAGCAGCCCCACCATCGTGGAGGTACCTGAAGCTTTCTTT.

This clone was detected a few times. The V and J genes are TRBV6-5 and TRBJ1-1; D remains ambiguous. The CDR3 totals 13 residues. CDR1 MNHEY and CDR2 SVGAGI come from the germline V gene. The V and J ends lost 6 bases and 11 bases respectively, with 19 bases between them. The CDR3 reads CASRSAGQSYAFF. The CDR3 coding sequence is TGTGCCAGCAGGTCCGCTGGCCAGTCGTATGCTTTCTTT.

This clone was seen a handful of times. The chain uses TRBV4-2 and TRBJ2-1; 7 bases are shared with TRBD2. Trimming removed 1 base from V and 12 bases from J; junction bases left unmatched: 18. CDR3 length: 17 residues. Germline V gene data show CDR1 as LGHNA and CDR2 as YNFKEQ. The CDR3 loop is CASSQGPGGLSTMMQFF. The CDR3 DNA reads TGTGCCAGCAGCCAAGGACCCGGGGGGTTATCTACAATGATGCAGTTCTTC.

CDR3 bases: TGTGCCAGCAGCCTACAGGGGTATGAGCAGTTCTTC. Its translation: CASSLQGYEQFF. The V and J genes are TRBV7-8 and TRBJ2-1; 7 bases line up with TRBD1. V dropped 5 bases and J dropped 8; count of bases not matched to a gene: 3. CDR3 length equals 12 residues. CDR1 is SGHVS and CDR2 is FQNEAQ in the germline V gene. Using reference TRBV7-8 and TRBJ2-1 for the parts outside the CDR3, the full variable domain is GAGVSQSPRYKVAKRGQDVALRCDPISGHVSLFWYQQALGQGPEFLTYFQNEAQLDKSGLPSDRFFAERPEGSVSTLKIQRTQQEDSAVYLCASSLQGYEQFFGPGTRLTVL.

The rearrangement joins TRBV29-1 to TRBJ1-4; D not resolved. CDR1 is SQVTM and CDR2 is ANQGSEA in the germline V gene. The CDR3 is made up of 13 amino acids. With 6 bases removed from V and 0 bases from J, the gap between germline ends came to 8 bases. CDR3 residues: CSVRFATNEKLFF. Written as DNA, the CDR3 is TGCAGCGTCAGGTTTGCAACTAATGAAAAACTGTTTTTT.

With respect to this clone: Its ends do not fully match the called genes, so a read error is possible. The V call is TRBV7-9, the J call TRBJ2-1; no definite D call. Germline loops: CDR1 SEHNR, CDR2 FQNEAQ (reference sequence). This CDR3 contains 14 residues. CDR3 protein: CSSSLELAYNEQFF. In nucleotides, the CDR3 is TGTTCCAGCAGCTTAGAGCTAGCCTACAATGAGCAGTTCTTC. The whole variable domain, remainder taken from reference TRBV7-9 and TRBJ2-1, is DTGVSQNPRHKITKRGQNVTFRCDPISEHNRLYWYRQTLGQGPEFLTYFQNEAQLEKSRLLSDRFSAERPKGSFSTLEIQRTEQGDSAMYLCSSSLELAYNEQFFGPGTRLTVL.

V usage is TRBV7-9 and J usage is TRBJ2-2, with 8 bases matching TRBD2. The germline V gene encodes CDR1 SEHNR and CDR2 FQNEAQ (reference sequence). CDR3 size: 16 residues. V lost 5 bases and J lost 3; bases outside the gene matches: 8. CDR3 residues: CASSPGGGYDTGELFF. CDR3 coding DNA: TGTGCCAGCAGCCCCGGGGGGGGCTATGACACCGGGGAGCTGTTTTTT.

The chain uses TRBV6-6 and TRBJ2-5; D possibly corresponds to TRBD1 (6 bases). With the DNA end fitting TRBJ2-7 better, the J assignment may be wrong. Looked up from germline, CDR1 is MNHNY and CDR2 is SVGAGI (reference sequence). There are 15 residues in the CDR3. The CDR3 DNA is TGTGCCAGCAGCCCCTCCTCAGGGGCCTTGGGCGAGCAGTACTTC. Translation gives CASSPSSGALGEQYF.

The chain links TRBV10-3 to TRBJ1-2, with D tentatively TRBD1 (5 bases). The CDR3 loop spans 11 amino acids. Germline loops: CDR1 ENHRY, CDR2 SYGVKD. The CDR3 DNA follows: TGTGCAGCGGGGCTCGCCTATGGCTACACCTTC. It codes for CAAGLAYGYTF.

V gene TRBV27 combines with J gene TRBJ1-1; 7 positions match TRBD1. V lost 0 bases to trimming and J lost 5 bases; unmatched junction nucleotides: 12. CDR1 and CDR2 (germline): MNHEY, SMNVEV (reference sequence). The CDR3 is 17 residues long. The CDR3 reads CASSLSARGTLGTEAFF. The CDR3 nucleotides are TGTGCCAGCAGTTTATCGGCCAGGGGGACACTTGGGACTGAAGCTTTCTTT.

The CDR3 sequence is CASSPIGGGNYSPLHF. DNA of the CDR3: TGTGCCAGCAGCCCAATCGGGGGGGGAAACTACTCACCCCTCCACTTT. This sequence joins TRBV11-2 and TRBJ1-6; TRBD1 is a possible D gene (5 bases). Germline CDR1 SGHAT, CDR2 FQNNGV. This CDR3 has 16 amino acids. V lost 5 bases to trimming and J lost 10 bases, with 21 bases between them.

The count of this clone is one. V is TRBV19 and J is TRBJ2-2; 8 positions agree with TRBD2. This CDR3 has 18 residues. V lost 6 bases, J lost 5 bases, and 17 bases stayed unmatched. Germline loops: CDR1 LNHDA, CDR2 SQIVND (reference sequence). CDR3: CASSYDLGAGGRTGELFF. The CDR3 DNA is TGTGCCAGTAGCTACGACCTAGGTGCGGGGGGTCGGACCGGGGAGCTGTTTTTT.

V gene TRBV30 combines with J gene TRBJ2-2; TRBD1 agrees at 7 bases. Losses at the gene ends were 3 bases for V and 6 bases for J; bases not matched to a gene: 10. The CDR3 runs 15 residues. From germline, CDR1 is GTSNPN and CDR2 SVGIG (reference sequence). The CDR3 reads CAWRRVTTGAGELFF. The DNA of the CDR3 is TGTGCCTGGAGAAGAGTGACCACAGGGGCCGGGGAGCTGTTTTTT.

The CDR3 region is CASSPWGHLGNTIYF. The CDR3 bases are TGTGCCAGCAGCCCCTGGGGGCACCTTGGAAACACCATATATTTT. V usage is TRBV7-2 and J usage is TRBJ1-3; D might be TRBD1 (6 bases). Trimming shortened V by 5 bases and J by 3 bases, and 14 bases separated the two germline ends. Germline CDR1 SGHTA, CDR2 FQGNSA. This CDR3 has 15 residues.

This chain connects TRBV7-9 to TRBJ1-1, with 8 positions matching TRBD1. The J segment lost 3 bases and the V segment lost 5 bases, leaving 5 bases of the junction unmatched. In germline, CDR1 is SEHNR, CDR2 FQNEAQ (reference sequence). This CDR3 spans 14 amino acids. The CDR3 region has the DNA TGTGCCAGCAGCCTGGACAGGGTTTACACTGAAGCTTTCTTT. Encoded protein: CASSLDRVYTEAFF. The full variable domain, its missing parts supplied by reference TRBV7-9 and TRBJ1-1, is DTGVSQNPRHKITKRGQNVTFRCDPISEHNRLYWYRQTLGQGPEFLTYFQNEAQLEKSRLLSDRFSAERPKGSFSTLEIQRTEQGDSAMYLCASSLDRVYTEAFFGQGTRLTVV.

This clone was detected once. This chain joins TRBV18 and TRBJ2-5, with 11 bases identical to TRBD2. V trimming: 3 bases; J trimming: 2 bases; junction bases outside the gene matches: 8. Germline values: CDR1 KGHSH, CDR2 LQKENI. This CDR3 region has 17 residues. CDR3 sequence reads: CASSPPGLAARQETQYF. The CDR3 nucleotides are TGTGCCAGCTCACCCCCGGGACTAGCGGCGAGACAAGAGACCCAGTACTTC.

The chain carries TRBV2 and TRBJ2-1, with D perhaps matching TRBD2 (6 bases). The CDR3 contains 13 residues. The V gene's germline CDR1 is SNHLY and CDR2 FYNNEI. V was clipped by 9 bases and J by 4 bases, with 13 bases between them. CDR3 DNA: TGTGCCAGTGGGACTCTGGGGTACAATGAGCAGTTCTTC. Residues: CASGTLGYNEQFF.